The rows below give T cell receptor beta chains drawn from one sample of a study of T-cell memory formation after mild COVID-19. Using its own MiXCR run on the 5' RACE reads, TCRdb lists one record per CDR3 protein. The sample consists of a few hundred thousand distinct CDR3 sequences, 15% to 20% of them appearing once. Sequenced input: PBMCs or a T cell subset sorted from them (not recorded which). These receptors were obtained from a man younger than 35 who had mild COVID-19 (a few samples of this study predate the infection). Cell type and time point are not known. Each CDR3 is given without its conserved first and last residue.

>TRBV12-3/TRBV12-4
ASSSSGTRREQY
>TRBV7-2
ASSSPGTSGGAESTDTQY
>TRBV7-8
ASSYDRLLSNQPQH
>TRBV6-5
ASSYSGARNNQPQH
>TRBV7-9
ASSLLRDLGGETQY
>TRBV20-1
SATPIAGPGGYYEQY
>TRBV10-3
AIKTSGGEEETQY
>TRBV12-3/TRBV12-4
ASSSRGRGLGNTIY
>TRBV6-6
ASTRMGGGYGYT
>TRBV24-1
ATSPPWGANTGELF
>TRBV6-2/TRBV6-3
ASSGQANYGYT
>TRBV20-1
SAPDPGLAGDEQF
>TRBV4-3
ASSQDRQLMNTEAF
>TRBV18
ASSPLRDGVNSPLH
>TRBV11-2
ASSLEAGYNEQF
>TRBV2
ASSDGTNTEAF
>TRBV6-1
ASRPTGTGISYNEQF
>TRBV12-3/TRBV12-4
ASSRTGAGNEQF
>TRBV29-1
SVAGRSKNIQY
>TRBV29-1
SVQRGGPGELF
>TRBV2
ASRVGQQETQY
>TRBV28
ASSLGRLHEQY
>TRBV18
ASSRAIGEETQY
>TRBV11-2
ASRETSSGANVLT
>TRBV11-1
ASSRGTSGAGDTQY
>TRBV2
ASSPVERAF
>TRBV5-1
ASSPGDRLETQY
>TRBV19
ASSWDYRAYSSYNEQF
>TRBV12-3/TRBV12-4
ASSLVQGADQPQH
>TRBV7-2
ASSLVRPGNYT
>TRBV28
ATLGGGTDTQY
>TRBV7-3
ASSTGPGQAF
>TRBV7-9
ASSWEGETQY
>TRBV5-5
ASSSAGLRTWSEQF
>TRBV6-6
ASSAKRGHNEQF
>TRBV7-2
ASSYRVGNTIY
>TRBV15
ATGRGQGPDEQF
>TRBV7-8
ASSLPRDRGTGELF
>TRBV24-1
ATSDPLQGQPQH
>TRBV7-2
ASSPEVARELF
>TRBV7-6
ASSLDPYSGVSYNEQF
>TRBV10-2
ASPTLSPHNEQF
>TRBV7-2
ASSPGLAGAELF
>TRBV7-2
ASSLGRGNDEQF
>TRBV13
ASSLRLADTDTQY
>TRBV24-1
ATRTGGNYNEQF
>TRBV20-1
SEKLGNRGETQY
>TRBV7-2
ASSLNNEKLF
>TRBV29-1
SVVSTGEGGYT
>TRBV6-5
ASSYWGASNEQF
>TRBV4-3
ASSPILANTGELF
>TRBV4-2
ASSQEDSLSNYGYT
>TRBV6-6
ASSYSGSLSSYNSPLH
>TRBV7-9
ASSLGGTDYGYT
>TRBV6-5
ASSYSKGDRDYEQY
>TRBV7-6
ASSLEGTTARTQY
>TRBV9
ASSVVGGLETQY
>TRBV6-1
ASSPGLAGAGEQF
>TRBV27
ASSFGRGGREQF
>TRBV5-5
ASSPFLGTGGSMGNTEAF